These T cell receptor beta chains were read from a single sample in a study of T cell responses to AZD1222 COVID-19 vaccine. TCRdb's copy holds only in-frame clones and misses some; the assay was immunoSEQ multiplex PCR. The sample lists around 77,000 clones, roughly 85% seen once, with 2% to 2.5% in the top ten. This material consisted of peripheral blood, taken on day 0 of AZD1222 vaccination. The receptors here all came from an adult in good health. CDR3s include the opening cysteine and the closing phenylalanine or tryptophan. Each record gives: CDR3 length, V gene, J gene, clone size, D gene, CDR3 DNA, CDR3 protein. D genes are given only for firm matches. Some rows have no size entry. The others give once, few or many, or a class for an expanded clone.

>15|TRBV28|TRBJ2-4|-|-
TGTGCCAGCAGTTCCTGGCGGACAGACAAAAACATTCAGTACTTC
CASSSWRTDKNIQYF
>14|TRBV28|TRBJ2-7|-|-
TGTGCCAGCAGTTTAAGTCCGTCGACCTACGAGCAGTACTTC
CASSLSPSTYEQYF
>11|TRBV28|TRBJ1-1|once|-
TGTGCCAGCCGCATGGTTTTTGAAGCTTTCTTT
CASRMVFEAFF
>12|TRBV12-3/TRBV12-4|TRBJ1-6|-|-
TGTGCCAGTTCCTCTTCGGATTCACCCCTCCACTTT
CASSSSDSPLHF
>14|TRBV5-1|TRBJ2-1|-|-
TGCGCCAGCAGCATAACAACAGGATACAATGAGCAGTTCTTC
CASSITTGYNEQFF
>13|TRBV12-3/TRBV12-4|TRBJ2-7|once|-
TGTGCCAGCATGATTGAAGCGGTCGGCGAGCAGTACTTC
CASMIEAVGEQYF
>13|TRBV30|TRBJ1-2|-|-
TGTGCCTGGAGTGTTCTGGGTCTGGGGGGCTACACCTTC
CAWSVLGLGGYTF
>18|TRBV19|TRBJ2-1|-|TRBD2
TGTGCCAGTAGTATAGTTGAAGGGCTAGCGGGAGCATTGAATGAGCAGTTCTTC
CASSIVEGLAGALNEQFF
>16|TRBV29-1|TRBJ2-2|once|TRBD2
TGCAGCGTTGAAGATGACGGGGGGGCAGACACCGGGGAGCTGTTTTTT
CSVEDDGGADTGELFF
>16|TRBV6-4|TRBJ2-3|few|TRBD2
TGTGCCAGCAGTGAGACTAGCGGGGATAGCACAGATACGCAGTATTTT
CASSETSGDSTDTQYF
>16|TRBV28|TRBJ1-3|-|-
TGTGCCAGCAGTTCGGCAGGGGTGCCTTCTGGAAACACCATATATTTT
CASSSAGVPSGNTIYF
>15|TRBV7-9|TRBJ2-7|-|-
TGTGCCAGCAGCCCCGACGGGGCTAACTCCTACGAGCAGTACTTC
CASSPDGANSYEQYF
>14|TRBV30|TRBJ1-2|-|TRBD1
TGTGCCTGGAGACTAGGGACAGCTGTCTATGGCTACACCTTC
CAWRLGTAVYGYTF
>15|TRBV7-8|TRBJ1-2|-|-
TGTGCCAGCAGCTTTGTCCAATACCATAACTATGGCTACACCTTC
CASSFVQYHNYGYTF
>15|TRBV4-2|TRBJ1-1|-|-
TGTGCCAGCAGCCAAGTAAAGGGCGTATGGACTGAAGCTTTCTTT
CASSQVKGVWTEAFF
>18|TRBV4-3|TRBJ2-3|once|TRBD2
TGCGCCAGCAGCCAAGTTCATAGTAGCGGGAGTGCAGTCGATACGCAGTATTTT
CASSQVHSSGSAVDTQYF
>14|TRBV3-1/TRBV3-2|TRBJ1-1|-|TRBD1
TGTGCCAGCAGCCAAGGAACAGGGGACTACGAAGCTTTCTTT
CASSQGTGDYEAFF
>15|TRBV9|TRBJ1-2|-|-
TGTGCCAGCAGCGTAGGTCATGGACGGGGGTATGGCTACACCTTC
CASSVGHGRGYGYTF
>15|TRBV9|TRBJ2-7|-|TRBD1
TGTGCCAGCAGCGTAGGGGGACAGGGAGATCGCGAGCAGTACTTC
CASSVGGQGDREQYF
>14|TRBV7-8|TRBJ2-5|-|-
TGTGCCAGCAGACCGTCCGGCGGCGCGGAGACCCAGTACTTC
CASRPSGGAETQYF
>13|TRBV10-3|TRBJ2-7|-|TRBD1
TGTGCCATCAGGTCACTACAGGGGTTTGGGCAGTACTTC
CAIRSLQGFGQYF
>15|TRBV19|TRBJ1-1|-|-
TGTGCCAGTAGTCATCCCTACAGGGATAGCACTGAAGCTTTCTTT
CASSHPYRDSTEAFF
>15|TRBV5-5|TRBJ2-2|-|-
TGTGCCAGCAGCTTGTCTCAGGGATACACCGGGGAGCTGTTTTTT
CASSLSQGYTGELFF
>14|TRBV5-1|TRBJ1-4|-|TRBD1
TGCGCCAGCAGCTTTGGGACAGGGTTTGAAAAACTGTTTTTT
CASSFGTGFEKLFF
>15|TRBV28|TRBJ2-7|-|TRBD1
TGTGCCAGCAGTACTCCGGGACAGGGGGCCCTCGAGCAGTACTTC
CASSTPGQGALEQYF
>15|TRBV5-1|TRBJ1-2|-|-
TGCGCCAGCAGCTTGGAAGGACGGACGGTGGATGGCTACACCTTC
CASSLEGRTVDGYTF
>14|TRBV15|TRBJ2-1|-|-
TGTGCCACCAGCGGGGGATTCTCCTACAATGAGCAGTTCTTC
CATSGGFSYNEQFF